This section outlines one TCR beta chain sequence together with its context. Its cognate antigen is unknown. The data are from a study of T cells after posttransplantation cyclophosphamide. Study-level points and caveats: Recipient CMV seropositivity and CMV reactivation strongly tracked TRB clonality.

The V end lost 5 bases, the J end lost 3 bases, and 8 bases lay between the germline ends. Germline V lookup: CDR1 SGHTA, CDR2 FQGTGA. CDR3 length equals 12 residues. Only in-frame clones appear in the TCRdb table, and some are missing; sequencing was by immunoSEQ multiplex PCR. Here the sample spans over 20,000 clones, just over 85% being singletons. Methotrexate plus calcineurin inhibitor accompanied controls' myeloablative marrow transplants; sampling was 1 year later. V gene TRBV7-3 combines with J gene TRBJ2-7; D unresolved. The source of this sequence is a female patient between 30 and 39 years old who received an allogeneic stem cell transplant from an unrelated donor, was CMV-positive, and had acute and chronic GVHD. Some T cells may be graft donor cells. The source was PBMCs, collected about 400 days after allogeneic stem cell transplant with calcineurin inhibitor and methotrexate. The CDR3 reads CASSETGYEQYF. The CDR3 bases are TGTGCCAGCAGCGAGACTGGCTACGAGCAGTACTTC.